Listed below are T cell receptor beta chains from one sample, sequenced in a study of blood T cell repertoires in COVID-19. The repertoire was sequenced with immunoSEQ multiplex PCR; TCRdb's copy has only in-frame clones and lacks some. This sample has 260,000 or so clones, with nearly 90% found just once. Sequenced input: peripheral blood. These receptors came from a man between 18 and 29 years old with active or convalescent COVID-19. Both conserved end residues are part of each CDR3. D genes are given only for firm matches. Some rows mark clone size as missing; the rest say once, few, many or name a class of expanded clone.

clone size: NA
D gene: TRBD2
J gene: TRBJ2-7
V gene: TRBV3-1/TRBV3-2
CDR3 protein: CASSHGLAGGYEQYF
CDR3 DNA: TGTGCCAGCAGCCATGGACTAGCGGGGGGCTACGAGCAGTACTTC

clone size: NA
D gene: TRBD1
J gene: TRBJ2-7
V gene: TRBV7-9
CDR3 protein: CASSRKPGQVSYEQYF
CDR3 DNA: TGTGCCAGCAGCAGGAAACCGGGACAGGTATCCTACGAGCAGTACTTC

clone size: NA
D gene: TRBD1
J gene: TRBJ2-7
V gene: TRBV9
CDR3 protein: CASSTEGQGFGEQYF
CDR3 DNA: TGTGCCAGCAGCACAGAGGGACAGGGGTTCGGGGAGCAGTACTTC

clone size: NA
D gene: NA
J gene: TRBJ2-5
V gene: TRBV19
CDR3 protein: CASNPGEPQETQYF
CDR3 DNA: TGTGCCAGTAACCCGGGGGAGCCACAAGAGACCCAGTACTTC

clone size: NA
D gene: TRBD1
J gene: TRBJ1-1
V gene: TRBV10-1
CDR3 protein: CASSPGQGGGNTEAFF
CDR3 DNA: TGCGCCAGCAGCCCAGGACAGGGAGGTGGAAACACTGAAGCTTTCTTT

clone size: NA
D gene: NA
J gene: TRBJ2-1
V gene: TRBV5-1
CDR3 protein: CASSPEYNEQFF
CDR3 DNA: TGCGCCAGCAGCCCGGAGTACAATGAGCAGTTCTTC

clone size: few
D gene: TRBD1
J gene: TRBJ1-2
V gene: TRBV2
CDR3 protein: CASSQSGTANYGYTF
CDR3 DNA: TGTGCCAGCAGTCAATCCGGGACAGCCAACTATGGCTACACCTTC

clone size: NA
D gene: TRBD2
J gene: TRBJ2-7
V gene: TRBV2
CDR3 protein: CASSDGGDWEQYF
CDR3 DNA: TGTGCCAGCAGTGATGGGGGGGATTGGGAGCAGTACTTC

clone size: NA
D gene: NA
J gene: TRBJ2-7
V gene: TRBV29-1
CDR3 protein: CSVESGQSPYEQYF
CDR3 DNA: TGCAGCGTTGAAAGCGGACAGAGCCCATACGAGCAGTACTTC

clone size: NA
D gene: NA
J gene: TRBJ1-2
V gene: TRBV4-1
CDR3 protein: CASSQDSGYTF
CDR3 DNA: TGCGCCAGCAGCCAAGATAGTGGCTACACCTTC

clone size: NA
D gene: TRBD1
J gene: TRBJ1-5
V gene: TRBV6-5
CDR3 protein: CASRTGGQPQHF
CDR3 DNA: TGTGCCAGCCGGACAGGGGGACAGCCCCAGCATTTT

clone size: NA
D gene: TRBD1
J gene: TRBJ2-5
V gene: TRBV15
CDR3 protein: CATRRTGTLGTQYF
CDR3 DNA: TGTGCCACCAGACGGACAGGGACCCTTGGGACCCAGTACTTC

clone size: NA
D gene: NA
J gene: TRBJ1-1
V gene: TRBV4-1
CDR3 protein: CASSRGTDTEAFF
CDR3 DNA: TGCGCCAGCAGCCGAGGCACGGACACTGAAGCTTTCTTT

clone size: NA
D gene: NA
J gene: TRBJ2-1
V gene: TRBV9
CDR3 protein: CASSVVQGGSEQFF
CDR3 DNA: TGTGCCAGCAGCGTAGTACAGGGGGGGAGTGAGCAGTTCTTC

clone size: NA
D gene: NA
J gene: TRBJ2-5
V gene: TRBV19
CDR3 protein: CASRDRDQETQYF
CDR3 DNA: TGTGCCAGTAGAGACAGAGACCAAGAGACCCAGTACTTC

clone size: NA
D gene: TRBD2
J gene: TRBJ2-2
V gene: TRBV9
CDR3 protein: CASSVAAGLPTTGELFF
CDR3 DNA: TGTGCCAGCAGCGTAGCCGCGGGACTACCTACTACCGGGGAGCTGTTTTTT

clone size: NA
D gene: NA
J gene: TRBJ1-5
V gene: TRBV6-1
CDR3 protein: CASSELDGSNQPQHF
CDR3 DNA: TGTGCCAGCAGTGAGCTAGACGGTAGCAATCAGCCCCAGCATTTT

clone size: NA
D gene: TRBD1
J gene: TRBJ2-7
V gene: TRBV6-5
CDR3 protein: CASSIDRGRPYEQYF
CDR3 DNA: TGTGCCAGCAGTATAGACAGGGGGCGACCCTACGAGCAGTACTTC